This T cell receptor (beta chain) came from a study of blood T cell repertoires in COVID-19. Using immunoSEQ multiplex PCR, the repertoire was profiled, and TCRdb retains in-frame clones only, with some absent. The top ten hold roughly 7.3% of the sample, which has fewer than 350,000 clones, approximately 90% seen once. Losses at the gene ends were 5 bases for V and 8 bases for J; bases not matched to a gene: 7. This CDR3 is 16 amino acids long. Germline CDR1 LNHDA, CDR2 SQIVND (reference sequence). Sequences were obtained from peripheral blood. The sequence was obtained from a woman aged 30 to 39 with COVID-19, enrolled during active disease. The chain combines TRBV19 with TRBJ2-1; the match to TRBD2 covers 15 bases. In DNA, the CDR3 is TGTGCCAGTAGTCTCCCTGGACTAGCGGGAGGGGATGAGCAGTTCTTC. Protein product: CASSLPGLAGGDEQFF.